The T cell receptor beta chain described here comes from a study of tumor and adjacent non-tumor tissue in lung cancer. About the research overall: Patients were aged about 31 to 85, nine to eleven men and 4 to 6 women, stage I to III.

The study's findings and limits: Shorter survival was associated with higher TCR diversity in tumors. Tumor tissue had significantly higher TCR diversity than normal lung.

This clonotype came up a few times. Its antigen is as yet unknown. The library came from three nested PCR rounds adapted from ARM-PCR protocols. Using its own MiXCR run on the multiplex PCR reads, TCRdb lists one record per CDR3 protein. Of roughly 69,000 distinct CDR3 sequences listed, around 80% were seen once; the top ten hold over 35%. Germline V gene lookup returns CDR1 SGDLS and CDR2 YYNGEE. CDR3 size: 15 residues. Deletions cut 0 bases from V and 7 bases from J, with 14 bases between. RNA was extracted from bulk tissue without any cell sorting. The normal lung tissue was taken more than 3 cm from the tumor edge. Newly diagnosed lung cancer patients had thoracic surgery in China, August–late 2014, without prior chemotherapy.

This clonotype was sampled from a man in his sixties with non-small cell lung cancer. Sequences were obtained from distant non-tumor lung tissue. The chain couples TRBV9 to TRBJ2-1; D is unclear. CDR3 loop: CASSVETGWRNEQFF. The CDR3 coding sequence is TGTGCCAGCAGCGTAGAAACGGGTTGGCGGAATGAGCAGTTCTTC.